This T cell receptor beta chain was sequenced for a study of blood T cell repertoires in COVID-19. Turning to the study itself: Sites in the United States, Italy and Spain provided acute and convalescent COVID-19 samples. The cDNA or gDNA used as material had been derived from T cells, B-cell-depleted T cells, or PBMCs.

Original data processing: Using reference gene primer amplification, nucleated cell counts were estimated. Generated by immunoSEQ multiplex PCR, the TCRdb table keeps only in-frame clones and is missing some. V and J calls and clone size come straight from that table; D and trimming were deduced from the DNA. Among fewer than 200,000 clones listed, more than 75% were seen once. The sample was peripheral blood. The receptor comes from a woman aged 45-65 years with active or convalescent COVID-19.

The CDR3 reads CASSTGQGYTGNTIYF. DNA for the CDR3: TGTGCCAGCAGTACGGGACAGGGTTATACTGGAAACACCATATATTTT. This rearrangement joins TRBV2 to TRBJ1-3; 9 nucleotides line up with TRBD1. Germline CDR1 SNHLY, CDR2 FYNNEI. The CDR3 covers 16 residues. V shed 5 bases and J 2 bases; nucleotides not matched to a gene: 7.